This T cell receptor beta chain was documented in a study of blood T cells in healthy people across ages. Sample-barcoded 5' priming and a J-beta primer mix drove a second PCR of 7 to 11 cycles. TCRdb reanalysed the 5' RACE reads using MiXCR and keeps one entry per CDR3 protein. This repertoire shows about 1.6 million distinct CDR3 sequences, 34% found once; its top ten account for approximately 11%. The germline gives CDR1 MNHNS, CDR2 SASEGT. This CDR3 is 12 amino acids long. The V end was cut by 4 bases, the J end by 5 bases, with 8 bases between. Source material: blood. V gene TRBV6-1 combines with J gene TRBJ2-5; no definite D call. This TCR was sampled from a woman younger than 45 in good health. DNA for the CDR3: TGTGCCAGCAGTGTAAGGACGGAGACCCAGTACTTC. It translates to CASSVRTETQYF.